A single T cell receptor (beta chain) is shown here with its context. The antigen is not known. The source of the sample is a study of OX40 agonist ivuxolimab in advanced cancers. Whole-study results and caveats: Partial responders receiving 0.1-3.0 mg/kg showed among the lowest clonal expansion.

The CDR3 consists of 12 residues. V lost 6 bases, J lost 1 base, and 6 bases lay in between. CDR1 is MDHEN and CDR2 is SYDVKM in the germline V gene. Profiled with immunoSEQ multiplex PCR; TCRdb holds only in-frame clones, not every one. The top ten hold roughly 49% of the sample, which has around 20,000 clones, about nine tenths seen once. This material consisted of CD4+ or CD8+ T cells sorted from blood, taken in a trial of the OX40 agonist ivuxolimab. The chain recombines TRBV28 with TRBJ1-1; D is possibly TRBD1 (5 bases). This TCR was sampled from an adult with an advanced solid tumor such as melanoma, head and neck, liver or kidney cancer. The CDR3: CASRTGNTEAFF. CDR3 coding DNA: TGTGCCAGCAGAACAGGGAACACTGAAGCTTTCTTT. The full variable domain, its missing parts supplied by reference TRBV28 and TRBJ1-1, is DVKVTQSSRYLVKRTGEKVFLECVQDMDHENMFWYRQDPGLGLRLIYFSYDVKMKEKGDIPEGYSVSREKKERFSLILESASTNQTSMYLCASRTGNTEAFFGQGTRLTVV.